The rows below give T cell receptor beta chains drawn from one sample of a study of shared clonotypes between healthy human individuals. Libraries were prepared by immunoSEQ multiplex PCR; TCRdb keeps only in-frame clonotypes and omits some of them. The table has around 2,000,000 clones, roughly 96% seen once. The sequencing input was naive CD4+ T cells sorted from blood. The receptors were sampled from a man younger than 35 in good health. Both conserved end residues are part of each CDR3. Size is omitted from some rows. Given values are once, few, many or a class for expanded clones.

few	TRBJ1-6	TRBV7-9	CASRQAIPDLSPLHF
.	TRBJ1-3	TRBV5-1	CASSLSGNSGNTIYF
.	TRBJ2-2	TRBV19	CASSMTSNTGELFF
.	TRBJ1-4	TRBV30	CAWTPVSLVANEKLFF
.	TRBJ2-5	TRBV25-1	CASSESGYHQETQYF
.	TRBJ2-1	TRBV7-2	CASSLIPGLNEQFF
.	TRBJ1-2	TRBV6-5	CASGQPLYGYTF
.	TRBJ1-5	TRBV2	CASMKTGSGNQPQHF
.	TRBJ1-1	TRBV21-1	CASSKGGPHTEAFF
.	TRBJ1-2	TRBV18	CASSPDRNYGYTF
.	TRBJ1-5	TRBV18	CASSGGQGSNQPQHF
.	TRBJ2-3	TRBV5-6	CASSPALRGTDTQYF
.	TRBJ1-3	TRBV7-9	CASSPRPDTIYF
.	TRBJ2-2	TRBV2	CASSLTGSNGELFF
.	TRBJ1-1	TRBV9	CASSSIGGSGNTEAFF
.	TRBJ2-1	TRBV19	CASSIAGTRTYNEQFF
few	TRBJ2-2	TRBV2	CASRPPSGTGTGELFF
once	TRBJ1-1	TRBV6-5	CASSYGLKAFF
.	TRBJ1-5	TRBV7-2	CASSLEAGLNQPQHF
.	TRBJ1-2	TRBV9	CASSVAPSAGGYTF
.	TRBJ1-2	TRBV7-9	CASSLAGQENYGYTF
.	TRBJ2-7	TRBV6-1	CASKEDLYEQYF
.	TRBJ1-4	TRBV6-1	CASSVSGAATNEKLFF
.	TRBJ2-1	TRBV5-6	CASSLGEGNYNEQFF
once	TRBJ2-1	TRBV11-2	CASSLVGDEQFF
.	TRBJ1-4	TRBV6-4	CASSPTGGGEKLFF
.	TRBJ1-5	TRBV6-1	CASSEQGLYQPQHF
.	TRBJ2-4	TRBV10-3	CAISSTGVGDIQYF
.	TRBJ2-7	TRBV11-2	CASSFSGRATEQYF
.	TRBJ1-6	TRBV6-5	CASRQDRLNSPLHF
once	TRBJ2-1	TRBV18	CASSQTVLDHDEQFF
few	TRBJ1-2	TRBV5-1	CASSLGQGGYGYTF
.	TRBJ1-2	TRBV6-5	CASSRPGGDYGYTF
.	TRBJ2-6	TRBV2	CASRTGTPTTAGANVLTF
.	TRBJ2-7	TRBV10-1	CASSTGGHREQYF
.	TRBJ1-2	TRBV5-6	CASRPGEFYGYTF
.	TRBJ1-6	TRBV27	CASSLNGGFGSPLHF
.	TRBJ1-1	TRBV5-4	CASSSRVTNTEAFF
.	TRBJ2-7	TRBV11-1	CASSPLGGGNYEQYF
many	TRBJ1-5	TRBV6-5	CASSYSGQGGQPQHF
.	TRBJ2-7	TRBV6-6	CASSAQGGEQYF
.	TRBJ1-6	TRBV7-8	CASSLDGRVRDSPLHF
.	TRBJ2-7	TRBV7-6	CASSPQGWSPTQTYEQYF
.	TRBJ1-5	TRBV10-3	CAISENRFNQPQHF
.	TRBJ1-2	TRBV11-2	CASSPTGAQYGYTF
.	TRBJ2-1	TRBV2	CAARRLRDPLQFF
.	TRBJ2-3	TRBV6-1	CASSALTRADTQYF
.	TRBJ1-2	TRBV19	CASSQGQGNYGYTF
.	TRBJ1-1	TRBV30	CAWSVPGSVNTEAFF
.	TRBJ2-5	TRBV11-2	CASSKGLAETQYF
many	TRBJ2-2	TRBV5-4	CASSAGLAGYNTGELFF
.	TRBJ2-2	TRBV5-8	CASSDRAVGTGELFF
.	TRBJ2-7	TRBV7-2	CASSSNGQGAYEQYF
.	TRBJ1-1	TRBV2	CASSADRGRTEAFF
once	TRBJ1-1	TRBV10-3	CAISRQGPIYEAFF